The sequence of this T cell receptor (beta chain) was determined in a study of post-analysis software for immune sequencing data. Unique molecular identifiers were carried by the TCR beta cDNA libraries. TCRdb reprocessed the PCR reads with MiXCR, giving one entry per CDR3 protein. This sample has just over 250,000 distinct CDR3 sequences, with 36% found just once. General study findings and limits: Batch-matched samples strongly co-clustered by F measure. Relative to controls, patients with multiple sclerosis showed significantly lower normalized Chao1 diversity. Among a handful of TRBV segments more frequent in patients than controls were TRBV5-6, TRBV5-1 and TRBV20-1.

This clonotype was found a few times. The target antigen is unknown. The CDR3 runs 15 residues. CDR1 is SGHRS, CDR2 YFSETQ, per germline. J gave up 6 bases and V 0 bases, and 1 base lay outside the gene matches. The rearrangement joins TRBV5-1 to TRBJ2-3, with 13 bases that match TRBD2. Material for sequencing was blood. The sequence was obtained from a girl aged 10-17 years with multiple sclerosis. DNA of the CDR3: TGCGCCAGCAGCTTGGGGGGACTAGCGGGGGATACGCAGTATTTT. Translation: CASSLGGLAGDTQYF.